This T cell receptor beta chain was identified in a study of Tregs in tolerant kidney transplant recipients. The V and J ends lost 4 bases and 8 bases respectively, with 14 bases between them. Germline CDR1 and CDR2: SGHTA and FQGNSA. CDR3 length: 14 amino acids. CD4+CD25+CD127- Tregs, CD4+CD25- non-Tregs, CD4 and CD8 cells were sorted. This clone occurred once. Antigen specificity is unknown. The table came from immunoSEQ multiplex PCR; TCRdb's copy has only in-frame clones and leaves some out. The table shows hundreds of thousands of clones, with roughly four fifths occurring only once. Findings and caveats of the study: No direct test of biological reproducibility was done here. Findings come from small patient numbers and require larger validation.

Material: CD4+ T cells from blood. The chain couples TRBV7-2 to TRBJ1-4; possibly TRBD1 for D (5 bases). This TCR came from a human donor in good health. CDR3 sequence: CASSSMGPLEKLFF. CDR3 in DNA: TGTGCCAGCAGCTCAATGGGACCGCTCGAAAAACTGTTTTTT.